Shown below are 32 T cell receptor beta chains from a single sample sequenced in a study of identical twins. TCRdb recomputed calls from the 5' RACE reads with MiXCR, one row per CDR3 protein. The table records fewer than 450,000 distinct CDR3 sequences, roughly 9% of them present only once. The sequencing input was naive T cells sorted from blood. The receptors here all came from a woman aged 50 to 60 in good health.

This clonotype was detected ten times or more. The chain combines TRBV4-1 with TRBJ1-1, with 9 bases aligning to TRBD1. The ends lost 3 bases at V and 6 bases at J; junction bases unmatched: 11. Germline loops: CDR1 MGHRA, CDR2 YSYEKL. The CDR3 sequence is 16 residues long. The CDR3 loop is CASSHGRGDRDAEAFF. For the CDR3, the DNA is TGCGCCAGCAGCCATGGTAGGGGGGACAGGGACGCTGAAGCTTTCTTT.

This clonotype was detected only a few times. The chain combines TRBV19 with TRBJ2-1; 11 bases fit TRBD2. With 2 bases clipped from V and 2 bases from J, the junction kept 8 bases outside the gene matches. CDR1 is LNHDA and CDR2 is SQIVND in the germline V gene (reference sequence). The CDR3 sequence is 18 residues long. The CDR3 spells CASSIILAGVGTYNEQFF. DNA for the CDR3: TGTGCCAGTAGTATAATACTAGCGGGAGTCGGCACCTACAATGAGCAGTTCTTC. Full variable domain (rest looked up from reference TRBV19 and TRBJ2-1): DGGITQSPKYLFRKEGQNVTLSCEQNLNHDAMYWYRQDPGQGLRLIYYSQIVNDFQKGDIAEGYSVSREKKESFPLTVTSAQKNPTAFYLCASSIILAGVGTYNEQFFGPGTRLTVL.

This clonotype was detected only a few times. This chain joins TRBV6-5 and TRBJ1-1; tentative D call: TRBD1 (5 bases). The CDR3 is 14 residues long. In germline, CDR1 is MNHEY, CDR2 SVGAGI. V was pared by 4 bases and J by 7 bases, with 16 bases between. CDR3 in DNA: TGTGCCAGCAGTTTGGGGGGATCCGGCCTTGAAGCTTTCTTT. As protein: CASSLGGSGLEAFF.

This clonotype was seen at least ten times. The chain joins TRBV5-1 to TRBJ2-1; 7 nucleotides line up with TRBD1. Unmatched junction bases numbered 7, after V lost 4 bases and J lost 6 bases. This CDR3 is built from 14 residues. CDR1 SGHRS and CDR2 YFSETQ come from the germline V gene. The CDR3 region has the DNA TGCGCCAGCAGCCCCCTACAGGGGTTCAATGAGCAGTTCTTC. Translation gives CASSPLQGFNEQFF.

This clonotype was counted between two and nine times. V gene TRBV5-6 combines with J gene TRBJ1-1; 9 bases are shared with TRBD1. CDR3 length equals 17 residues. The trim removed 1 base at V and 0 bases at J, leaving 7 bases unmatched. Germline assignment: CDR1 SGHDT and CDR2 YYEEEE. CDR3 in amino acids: CASSLYDRGTVNTEAFF. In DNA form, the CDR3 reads TGTGCCAGCAGCTTGTATGACAGGGGGACTGTGAACACTGAAGCTTTCTTT.

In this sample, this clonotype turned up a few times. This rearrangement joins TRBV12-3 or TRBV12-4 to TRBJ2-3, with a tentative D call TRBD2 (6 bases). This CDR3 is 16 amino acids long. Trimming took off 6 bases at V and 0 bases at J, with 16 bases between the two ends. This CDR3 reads CASSDSGAPSTDTQYF. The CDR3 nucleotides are TGTGCCAGCAGCGACTCGGGAGCCCCAAGCACAGATACGCAGTATTTT.

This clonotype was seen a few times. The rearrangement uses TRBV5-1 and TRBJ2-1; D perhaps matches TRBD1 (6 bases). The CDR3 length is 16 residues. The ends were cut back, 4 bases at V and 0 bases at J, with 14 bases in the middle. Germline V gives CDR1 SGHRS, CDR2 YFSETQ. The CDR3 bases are TGCGCCAGCAGCCCCGGACAGAAGGTCTCCTACAATGAGCAGTTCTTC. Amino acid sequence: CASSPGQKVSYNEQFF.

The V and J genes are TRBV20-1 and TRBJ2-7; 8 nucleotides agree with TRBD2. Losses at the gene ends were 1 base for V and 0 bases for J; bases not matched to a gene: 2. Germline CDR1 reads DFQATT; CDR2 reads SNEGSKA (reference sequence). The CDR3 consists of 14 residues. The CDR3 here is CSARGGRPSYEQYF. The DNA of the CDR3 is TGCAGTGCTAGAGGCGGGAGGCCCTCCTACGAGCAGTACTTC.

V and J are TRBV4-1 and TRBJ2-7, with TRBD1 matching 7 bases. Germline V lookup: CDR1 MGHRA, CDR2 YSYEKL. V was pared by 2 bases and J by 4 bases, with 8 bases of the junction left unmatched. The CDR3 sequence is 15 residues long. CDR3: CASSQTRQGKYEQYF. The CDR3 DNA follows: TGCGCCAGCAGCCAAACCCGACAGGGTAAATACGAGCAGTACTTC.

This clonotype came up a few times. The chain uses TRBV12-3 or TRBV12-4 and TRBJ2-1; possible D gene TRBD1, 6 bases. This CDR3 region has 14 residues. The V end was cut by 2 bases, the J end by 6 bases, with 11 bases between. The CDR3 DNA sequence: TGTGCCAGCAGTTTAAAACAAGGGGGCAATGAGCAGTTCTTC. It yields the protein CASSLKQGGNEQFF.

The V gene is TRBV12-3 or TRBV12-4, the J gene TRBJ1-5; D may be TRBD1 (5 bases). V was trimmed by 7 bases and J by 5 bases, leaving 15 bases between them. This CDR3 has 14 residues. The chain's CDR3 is CASTTRGFDQPQHF. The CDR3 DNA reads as TGTGCCAGCACTACTCGGGGGTTCGATCAGCCCCAGCATTTT.

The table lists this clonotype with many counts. CDR3 residues: CASSLRTQGEQYF. The CDR3 region has the DNA TGCGCCAGCAGCTTGAGGACTCAGGGCGAGCAGTACTTC. The chain couples TRBV5-1 to TRBJ2-7; D is tentatively TRBD1 or TRBD2 (5 bases each). The V gene lost 1 base and the J gene lost 6 bases, with 11 bases spanning the gap. CDR1 is SGHRS, CDR2 YFSETQ, per germline. This CDR3 has 13 amino acids. Combining the CDR3 with reference TRBV5-1 and TRBJ2-7 gives the whole variable domain KAGVTQTPRYLIKTRGQQVTLSCSPISGHRSVSWYQQTPGQGLQFLFEYFSETQRNKGNFPGRFSGRQFSNSRSEMNVSTLELGDSALYLCASSLRTQGEQYFGPGTRLTVT.

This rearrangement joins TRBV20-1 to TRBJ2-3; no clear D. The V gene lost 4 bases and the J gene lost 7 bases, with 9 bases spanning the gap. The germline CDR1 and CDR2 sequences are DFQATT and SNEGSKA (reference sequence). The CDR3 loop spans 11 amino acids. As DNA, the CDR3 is TGCAGTGCTATACGGTGGTATACGCAGTATTTT. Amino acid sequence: CSAIRWYTQYF.

The CDR3 protein is CASVREGGNEQFF. In nucleotides, the CDR3 is TGTGCCAGCGTCCGGGAGGGGGGCAATGAGCAGTTCTTC. The chain is built from TRBV6-1 and TRBJ2-1, with TRBD2 identical over 8 bases. The CDR3 runs to 13 residues. V was pared by 8 bases and J by 6 bases, with 6 bases of the junction left unmatched. Germline V gene lookup returns CDR1 MNHNS and CDR2 SASEGT.

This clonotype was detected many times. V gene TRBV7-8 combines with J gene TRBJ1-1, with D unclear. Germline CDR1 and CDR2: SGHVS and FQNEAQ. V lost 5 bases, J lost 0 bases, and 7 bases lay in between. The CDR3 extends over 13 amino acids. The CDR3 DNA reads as TGTGCCAGCAGCCCGAGATTGAACACTGAAGCTTTCTTT. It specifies CASSPRLNTEAFF. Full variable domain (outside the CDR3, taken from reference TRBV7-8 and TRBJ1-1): GAGVSQSPRYKVAKRGQDVALRCDPISGHVSLFWYQQALGQGPEFLTYFQNEAQLDKSGLPSDRFFAERPEGSVSTLKIQRTQQEDSAVYLCASSPRLNTEAFFGQGTRLTVV.

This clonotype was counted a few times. The CDR3, as DNA: TGCAGCGTTGAGGTCCCGAATACAGATACGCAGTATTTT. It yields the protein CSVEVPNTDTQYF. The chain couples TRBV29-1 to TRBJ2-3, with no clear D. The CDR3 is 13 residues long. The V gene lost 3 bases and the J gene lost 3 bases, with 10 bases spanning the gap. The germline CDR1 and CDR2 sequences are SQVTM and ANQGSEA.

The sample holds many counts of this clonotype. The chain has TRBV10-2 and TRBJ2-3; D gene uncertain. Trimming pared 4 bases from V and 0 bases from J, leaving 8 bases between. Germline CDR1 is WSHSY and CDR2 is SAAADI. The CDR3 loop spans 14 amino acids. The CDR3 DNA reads TGCGCCAGCAGTGGGCTGCTGAGCACAGATACGCAGTATTTT. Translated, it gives CASSGLLSTDTQYF.

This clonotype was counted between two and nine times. CDR3 loop: CATVRGQSTDTQYF. The CDR3 bases are TGTGCCACCGTAAGGGGCCAGAGCACAGATACGCAGTATTTT. V gene TRBV6-6 combines with J gene TRBJ2-3; perhaps TRBD1 as D (5 bases). The CDR3 spans 14 residues. Germline V gives CDR1 MNHNY, CDR2 SVGAGI (reference sequence). Trimming shortened V by 10 bases and J by 0 bases, and 14 bases separated the two germline ends.

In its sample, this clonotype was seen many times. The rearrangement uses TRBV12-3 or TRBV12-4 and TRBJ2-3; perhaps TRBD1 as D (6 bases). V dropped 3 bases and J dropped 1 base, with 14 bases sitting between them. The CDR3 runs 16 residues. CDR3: CASSFPYREGTDTQYF. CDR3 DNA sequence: TGTGCCAGCAGTTTCCCGTACAGGGAAGGCACAGATACGCAGTATTTT.

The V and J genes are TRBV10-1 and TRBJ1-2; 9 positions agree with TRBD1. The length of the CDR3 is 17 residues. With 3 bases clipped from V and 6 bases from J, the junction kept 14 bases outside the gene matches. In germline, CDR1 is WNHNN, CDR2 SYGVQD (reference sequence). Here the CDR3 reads CASSDSGQGSLEDGYTF. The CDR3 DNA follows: TGCGCCAGCAGTGATTCGGGACAGGGCTCCTTAGAGGATGGCTACACCTTC.

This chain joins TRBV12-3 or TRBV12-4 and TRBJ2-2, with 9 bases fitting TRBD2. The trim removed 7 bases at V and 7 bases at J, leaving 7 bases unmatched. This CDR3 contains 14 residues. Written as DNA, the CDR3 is TGTGCCAGCACTGGGGCGGGAGGGATCGGGGAGCTGTTTTTT. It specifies CASTGAGGIGELFF.

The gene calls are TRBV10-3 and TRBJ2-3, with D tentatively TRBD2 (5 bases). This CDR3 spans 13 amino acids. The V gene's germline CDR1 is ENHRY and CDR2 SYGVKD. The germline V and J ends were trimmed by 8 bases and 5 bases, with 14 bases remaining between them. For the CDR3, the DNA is TGTGCCATCGGCGGGCTAGCTGGAGATACGCAGTATTTT. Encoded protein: CAIGGLAGDTQYF.

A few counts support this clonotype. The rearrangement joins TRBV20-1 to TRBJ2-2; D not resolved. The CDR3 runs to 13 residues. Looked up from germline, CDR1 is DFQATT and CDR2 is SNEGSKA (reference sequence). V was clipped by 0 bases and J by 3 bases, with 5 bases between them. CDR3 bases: TGCAGTGCTAGAGATGGGGACACCGGGGAGCTGTTTTTT. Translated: CSARDGDTGELFF.

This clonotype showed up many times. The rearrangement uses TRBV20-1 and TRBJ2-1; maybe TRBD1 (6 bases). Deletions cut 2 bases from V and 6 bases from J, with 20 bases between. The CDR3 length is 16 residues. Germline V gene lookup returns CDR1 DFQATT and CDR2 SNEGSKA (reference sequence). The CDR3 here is CSARPSGPVGANEQFF. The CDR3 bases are TGCAGTGCTAGACCGAGCGGTCCGGTGGGGGCCAATGAGCAGTTCTTC.

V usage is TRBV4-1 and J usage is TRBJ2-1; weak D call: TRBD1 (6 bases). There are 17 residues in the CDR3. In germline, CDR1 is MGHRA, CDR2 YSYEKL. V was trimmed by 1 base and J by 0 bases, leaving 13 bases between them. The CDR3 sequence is CASSQAWGQGSYNEQFF. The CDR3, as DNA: TGCGCCAGCAGCCAAGCTTGGGGGCAAGGCTCCTACAATGAGCAGTTCTTC.

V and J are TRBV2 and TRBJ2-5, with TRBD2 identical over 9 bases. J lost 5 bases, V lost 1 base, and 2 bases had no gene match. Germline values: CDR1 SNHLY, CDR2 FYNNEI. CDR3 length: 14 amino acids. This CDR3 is CASSEGGRGETQYF. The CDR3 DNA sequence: TGTGCCAGCAGTGAAGGCGGGAGGGGCGAGACCCAGTACTTC.

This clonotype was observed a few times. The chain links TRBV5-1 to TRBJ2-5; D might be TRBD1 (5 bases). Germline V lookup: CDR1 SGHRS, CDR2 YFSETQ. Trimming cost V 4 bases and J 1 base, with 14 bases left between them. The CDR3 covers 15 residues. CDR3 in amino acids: CASSTTGLSQETQYF. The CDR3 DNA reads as TGCGCCAGCAGCACAACAGGATTATCCCAAGAGACCCAGTACTTC. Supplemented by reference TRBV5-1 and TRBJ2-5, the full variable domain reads KAGVTQTPRYLIKTRGQQVTLSCSPISGHRSVSWYQQTPGQGLQFLFEYFSETQRNKGNFPGRFSGRQFSNSRSEMNVSTLELGDSALYLCASSTTGLSQETQYFGPGTRLLVL.

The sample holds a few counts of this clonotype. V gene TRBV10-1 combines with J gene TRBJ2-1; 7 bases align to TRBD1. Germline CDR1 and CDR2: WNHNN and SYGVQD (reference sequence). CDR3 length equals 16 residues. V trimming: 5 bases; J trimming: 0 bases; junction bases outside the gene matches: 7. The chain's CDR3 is CASSPNRGVSYNEQFF. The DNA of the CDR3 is TGCGCCAGCAGTCCTAACAGGGGAGTCTCCTACAATGAGCAGTTCTTC.

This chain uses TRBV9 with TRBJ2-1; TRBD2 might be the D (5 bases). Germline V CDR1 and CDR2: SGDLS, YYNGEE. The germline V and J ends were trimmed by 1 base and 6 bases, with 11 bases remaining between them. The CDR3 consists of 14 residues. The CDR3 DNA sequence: TGTGCCAGCAGCGTAAACCTAGCTGGCAATGAGCAGTTCTTC. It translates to CASSVNLAGNEQFF.

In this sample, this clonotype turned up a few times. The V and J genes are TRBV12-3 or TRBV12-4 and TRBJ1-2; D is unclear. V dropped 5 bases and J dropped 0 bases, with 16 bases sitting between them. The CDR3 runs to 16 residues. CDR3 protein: CASSHRRVSPNYGYTF. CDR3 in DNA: TGTGCCAGCAGTCATCGGCGGGTCAGCCCTAACTATGGCTACACCTTC.

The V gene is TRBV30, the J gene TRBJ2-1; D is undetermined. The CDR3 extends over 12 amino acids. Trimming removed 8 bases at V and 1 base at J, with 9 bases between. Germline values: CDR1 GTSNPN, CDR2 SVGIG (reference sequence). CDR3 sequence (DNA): TGTGCCGGGTCCCTTTCCTACAATGAGCAGTTCTTC. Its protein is CAGSLSYNEQFF.

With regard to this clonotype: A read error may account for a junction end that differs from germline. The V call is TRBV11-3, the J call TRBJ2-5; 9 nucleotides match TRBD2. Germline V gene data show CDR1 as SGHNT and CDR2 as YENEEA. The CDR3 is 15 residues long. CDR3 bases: TGTGCCAGCAGCTTATCTAGCGGGATCCAAAAGACCCAGTACTTC. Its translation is CASSLSSGIQKTQYF.